Below, one TCR beta chain is given with its context. A CD45RA+ naive subset and a CD45RA-negative memory subset were split from CD4+ cells. The sample belongs to a study of shared clonotypes between healthy human individuals. The germline V gene has CDR1 SGHTS and CDR2 YDEGEE. The V and J ends lost 1 base and 5 bases respectively, with 10 bases between them. This CDR3 contains 14 residues. Generated by immunoSEQ multiplex PCR, the TCRdb table keeps only in-frame clones and is missing some. The table lists 2 million to 2.5 million clones, about nine tenths of them singletons. The chain couples TRBV5-8 to TRBJ1-5, with a weak D call TRBD1 (6 bases). Sequencing was done on a sample of naive CD4+ T cells from PBMCs. Stated subset: CD45RA+ positively selected. This TCR came from a man between 18 and 35 years old in good health. Some clones in this sample may be carry-over from other donors' samples. CDR3 protein: CASSLSGAHQPQHF. The CDR3 nucleotides read TGTGCCAGCAGCTTGTCAGGGGCTCATCAGCCCCAGCATTTT.